The 7 T cell receptor beta chains below all came from one sample that was sequenced in a study of T cells in Graves' hyperthyroidism and ophthalmopathy. Amplification yielded TCR beta CDR3 regions, with RNA transcripts as the source. TCR CDR3 underwent first-round RT-PCR with the HTBI primer set. Via MiXCR, TCRdb re-called the multiplex PCR reads, giving one row per CDR3 protein. Of approximately 600,000 distinct CDR3 sequences listed, about 14% are singletons. Material for sequencing was blood. These receptors were obtained from a woman aged 18-29 years with Graves' ophthalmopathy.

This clonotype has ten or more counts. J is TRBJ1-2 and V is TRBV7-3; a weak D match, TRBD1 (6 bases). Germline V lookup: CDR1 SGHTA, CDR2 FQGTGA. V was shortened by 7 bases and J by 4 bases, with 13 bases between the two germline ends. The CDR3 contains 13 residues. The CDR3 bases are TGTGCCAGCACCGAGGGGGGTTCCTATGGCTACACCTTC. Protein sequence: CASTEGGSYGYTF.

The chain employs TRBV12-3 or TRBV12-4 and TRBJ1-3; 8 bases agree with TRBD1. The CDR3 contains 15 residues. V shed 4 bases, J shed 2 bases, and the junction held 4 bases outside the gene matches. CDR3 bases: TGTGCCAGCAGTTCCGGGGACAGGACTGGAAACACCATATATTTT. Residues: CASSSGDRTGNTIYF.

This clonotype was counted ten times or more. This chain connects TRBV5-1 to TRBJ2-1; no reliable D call. V was pared by 2 bases and J by 1 base, with 13 bases between. The CDR3 is made up of 16 amino acids. Germline assignment: CDR1 SGHRS and CDR2 YFSETQ. The CDR3 bases are TGCGCCAGCAGCTTTTCTCTCGTAGTATCCTACAATGAGCAGTTCTTC. This sequence encodes CASSFSLVVSYNEQFF.

The sample holds a few counts of this clonotype. The chain is built from TRBV3-1 and TRBJ2-7; 8 bases agree with TRBD1. CDR1 and CDR2 from the germline V gene are LGHDT and YNNKEL (reference sequence). Trimming at V came to 2 bases and at J to 3 bases, leaving 6 bases not matched to a gene. CDR3 length: 15 residues. CDR3 protein: CASSQISGQVYEQYF. CDR3 coding DNA: TGTGCCAGCAGCCAAATCTCGGGACAGGTCTACGAGCAGTACTTC.

In its sample, this clonotype was seen many times. CDR3 nucleotides: TGTGCCAGCAGTCCGGGACCCCTTTCACACAATGAGCAGTTCTTC. It specifies CASSPGPLSHNEQFF. The chain has TRBV27 and TRBJ2-1; D may be TRBD1 or TRBD2 (5 bases each). This CDR3 has 15 amino acids. Germline assignment: CDR1 MNHEY and CDR2 SMNVEV (reference sequence). V was cut by 5 bases and J by 5 bases, with 16 bases left in between.

This clonotype came up a few times. The rearrangement uses TRBV29-1 and TRBJ2-1, with no clear D. Trimming left V 5 bases short and J 0 bases short, with 14 bases between. The CDR3 covers 15 residues. Germline CDR1 SQVTM, CDR2 ANQGSEA. The CDR3 nucleotides read TGCAGCGTTTACCATTTGGCAATCTCCTACAATGAGCAGTTCTTC. Protein product: CSVYHLAISYNEQFF.

This chain uses TRBV6-1 with TRBJ2-5; D is possibly TRBD1 (5 bases). The CDR3 consists of 14 residues. V was pared by 8 bases and J by 5 bases, with 18 bases between. Germline values: CDR1 MNHNS, CDR2 SASEGT. As DNA, the CDR3 is TGTGCCAGCGAAACAGCCGGTGGGGCGGAGACCCAGTACTTC. It translates to CASETAGGAETQYF.